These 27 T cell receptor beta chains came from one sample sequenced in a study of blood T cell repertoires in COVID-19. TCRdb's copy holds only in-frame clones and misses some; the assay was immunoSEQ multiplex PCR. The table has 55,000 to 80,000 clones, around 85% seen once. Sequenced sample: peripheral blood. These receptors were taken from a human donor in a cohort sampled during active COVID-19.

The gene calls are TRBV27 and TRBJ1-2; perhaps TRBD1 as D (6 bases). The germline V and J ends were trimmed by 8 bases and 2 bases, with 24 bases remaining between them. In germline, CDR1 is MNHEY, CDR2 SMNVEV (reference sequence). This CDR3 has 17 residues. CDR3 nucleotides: TGTGCCAGCCGCAACGACGCGGGGGCTACCAAGAACTATGGCTACACCTTC. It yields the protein CASRNDAGATKNYGYTF.

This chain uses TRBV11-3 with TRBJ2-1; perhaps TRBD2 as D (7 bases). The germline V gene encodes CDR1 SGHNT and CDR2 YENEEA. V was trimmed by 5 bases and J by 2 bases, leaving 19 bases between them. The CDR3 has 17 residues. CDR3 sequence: CASSGKRGGGPYNEQFF. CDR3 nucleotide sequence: TGTGCCAGCAGCGGTAAAAGAGGCGGGGGCCCCTACAATGAGCAGTTCTTC.

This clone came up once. The chain's CDR3 is CASSSTSGGIDTQYF. The CDR3 bases are TGTGCCAGCAGCTCCACTAGCGGGGGGATAGATACGCAGTATTTT. This chain links TRBV5-4 with TRBJ2-3; 12 bases are shared with TRBD2. This CDR3 has 15 amino acids. V trimming: 3 bases; J trimming: 5 bases; junction bases outside the gene matches: 4. CDR1 SGHNT and CDR2 YYREEE come from the germline V gene (reference sequence).

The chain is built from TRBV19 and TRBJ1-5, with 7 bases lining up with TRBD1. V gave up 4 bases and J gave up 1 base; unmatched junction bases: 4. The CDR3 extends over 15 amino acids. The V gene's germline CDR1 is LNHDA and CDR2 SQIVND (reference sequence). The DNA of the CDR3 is TGTGCCAGTAGTAGAGAGGGACAGAGCAATCAGCCCCAGCATTTT. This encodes CASSREGQSNQPQHF.

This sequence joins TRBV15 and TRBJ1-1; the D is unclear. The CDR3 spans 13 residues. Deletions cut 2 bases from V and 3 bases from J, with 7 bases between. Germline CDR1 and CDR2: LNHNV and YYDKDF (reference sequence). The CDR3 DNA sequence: TGTGCCACCAGCAGAACGGGGTACACTGAAGCTTTCTTT. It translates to CATSRTGYTEAFF. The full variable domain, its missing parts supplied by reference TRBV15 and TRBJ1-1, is DAMVIQNPRYQVTQFGKPVTLSCSQTLNHNVMYWYQQKSSQAPKLLFHYYDKDFNNEADTPDNFQSRRPNTSFCFLDIRSPGLGDTAMYLCATSRTGYTEAFFGQGTRLTVV.

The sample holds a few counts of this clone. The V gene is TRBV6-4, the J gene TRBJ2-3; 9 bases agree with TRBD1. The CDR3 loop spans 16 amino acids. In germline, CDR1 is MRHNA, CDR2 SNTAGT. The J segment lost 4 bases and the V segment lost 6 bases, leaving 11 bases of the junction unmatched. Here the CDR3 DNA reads TGTGCCAGCAGCCGTTCCCCGGGACAGGGCGCAGATACGCAGTATTTT. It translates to CASSRSPGQGADTQYF.

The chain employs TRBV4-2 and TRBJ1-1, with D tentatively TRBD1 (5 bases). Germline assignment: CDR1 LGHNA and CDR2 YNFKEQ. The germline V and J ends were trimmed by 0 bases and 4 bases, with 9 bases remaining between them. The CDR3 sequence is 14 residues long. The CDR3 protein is CASSQDGGGTEAFF. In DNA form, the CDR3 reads TGTGCCAGCAGCCAAGATGGGGGGGGCACTGAAGCTTTCTTT.

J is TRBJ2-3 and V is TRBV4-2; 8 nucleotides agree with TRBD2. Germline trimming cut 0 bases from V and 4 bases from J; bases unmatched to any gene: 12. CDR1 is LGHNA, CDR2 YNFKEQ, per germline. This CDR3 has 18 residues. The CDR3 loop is CASSQDVASGGWADTQYF. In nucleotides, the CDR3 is TGTGCCAGCAGCCAAGATGTCGCAAGCGGGGGCTGGGCAGATACGCAGTATTTT.

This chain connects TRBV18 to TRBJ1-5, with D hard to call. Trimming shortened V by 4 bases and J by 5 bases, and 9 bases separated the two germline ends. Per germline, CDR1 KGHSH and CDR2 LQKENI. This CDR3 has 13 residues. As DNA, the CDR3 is TGTGCCAGCTCACGGGAGGAGGATCAGCCCCAGCATTTT. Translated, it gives CASSREEDQPQHF.

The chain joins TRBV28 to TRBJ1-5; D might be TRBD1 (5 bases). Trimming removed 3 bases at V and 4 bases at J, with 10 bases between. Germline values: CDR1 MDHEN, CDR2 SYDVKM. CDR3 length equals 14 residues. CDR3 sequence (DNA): TGTGCCAGCAGTTTTGCCGCAGGGAATCAGCCCCAGCATTTT. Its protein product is CASSFAAGNQPQHF.

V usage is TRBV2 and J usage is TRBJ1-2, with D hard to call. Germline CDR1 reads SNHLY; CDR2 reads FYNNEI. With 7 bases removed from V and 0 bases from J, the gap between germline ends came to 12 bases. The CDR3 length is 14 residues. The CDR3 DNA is TGTGCCAGCACCAAAGAAACGGCTAACTATGGCTACACCTTC. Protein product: CASTKETANYGYTF.

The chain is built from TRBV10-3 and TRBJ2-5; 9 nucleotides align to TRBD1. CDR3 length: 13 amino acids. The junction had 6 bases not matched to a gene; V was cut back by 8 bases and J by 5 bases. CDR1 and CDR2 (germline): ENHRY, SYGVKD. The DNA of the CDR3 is TGTGCCATCCGGGACAGGGCGCGGGAGACCCAGTACTTC. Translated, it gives CAIRDRARETQYF.

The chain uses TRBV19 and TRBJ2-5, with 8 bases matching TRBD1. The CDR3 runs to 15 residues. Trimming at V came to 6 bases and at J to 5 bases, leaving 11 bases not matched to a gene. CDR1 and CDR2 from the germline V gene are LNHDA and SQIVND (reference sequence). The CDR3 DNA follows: TGTGCCAGTAGCCATCCCTCAGGGGGCGGTGAGACCCAGTACTTC. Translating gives CASSHPSGGGETQYF.

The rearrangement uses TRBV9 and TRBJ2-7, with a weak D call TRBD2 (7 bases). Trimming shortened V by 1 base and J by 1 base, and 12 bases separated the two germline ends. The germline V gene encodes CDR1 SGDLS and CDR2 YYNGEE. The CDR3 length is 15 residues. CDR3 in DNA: TGTGCCAGCAGCGTATCCGGGGGGCGTTCCTACGAGCAGTACTTC. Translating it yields CASSVSGGRSYEQYF.

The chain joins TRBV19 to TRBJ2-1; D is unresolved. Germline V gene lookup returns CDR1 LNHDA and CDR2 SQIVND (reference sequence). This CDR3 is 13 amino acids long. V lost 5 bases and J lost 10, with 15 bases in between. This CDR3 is CASSPHSLGEQFF. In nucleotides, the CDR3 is TGTGCCAGTAGTCCCCACAGTCTTGGGGAGCAGTTCTTC.

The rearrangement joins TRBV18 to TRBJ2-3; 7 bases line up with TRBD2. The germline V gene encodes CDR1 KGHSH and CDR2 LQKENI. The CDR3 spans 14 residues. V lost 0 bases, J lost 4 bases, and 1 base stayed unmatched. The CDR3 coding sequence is TGTGCCAGCTCACCACCAGGGAGGGCAGATACGCAGTATTTT. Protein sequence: CASSPPGRADTQYF.

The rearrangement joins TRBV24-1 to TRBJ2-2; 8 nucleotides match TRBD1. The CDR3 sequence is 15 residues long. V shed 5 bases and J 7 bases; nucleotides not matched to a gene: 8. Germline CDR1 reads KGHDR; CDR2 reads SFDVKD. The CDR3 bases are TGTGCCACCAGTGGGGCGGACAGGGTTAACGGGGAGCTGTTTTTT. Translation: CATSGADRVNGELFF.

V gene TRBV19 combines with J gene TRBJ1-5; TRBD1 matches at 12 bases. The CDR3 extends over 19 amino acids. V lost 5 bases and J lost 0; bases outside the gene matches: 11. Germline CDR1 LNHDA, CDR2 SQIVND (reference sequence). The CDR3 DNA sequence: TGTGCCAGTAGTCCGAAGGGACAGGGGGCAGGTCATAGCAATCAGCCCCAGCATTTT. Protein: CASSPKGQGAGHSNQPQHF.

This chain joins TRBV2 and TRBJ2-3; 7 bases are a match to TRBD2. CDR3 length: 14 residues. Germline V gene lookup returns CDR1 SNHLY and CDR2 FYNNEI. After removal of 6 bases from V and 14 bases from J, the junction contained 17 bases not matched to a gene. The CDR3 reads CASSERAEAGEPYF. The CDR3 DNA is TGTGCCAGCAGCGAAAGAGCGGAGGCGGGGGAACCGTATTTT.

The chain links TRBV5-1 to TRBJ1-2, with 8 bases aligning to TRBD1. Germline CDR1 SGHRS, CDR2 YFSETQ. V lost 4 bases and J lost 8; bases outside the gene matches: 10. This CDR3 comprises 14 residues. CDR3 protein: CASSQTDRVRGYTF. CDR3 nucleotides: TGCGCCAGCAGCCAGACGGACAGGGTTCGGGGCTACACCTTC.

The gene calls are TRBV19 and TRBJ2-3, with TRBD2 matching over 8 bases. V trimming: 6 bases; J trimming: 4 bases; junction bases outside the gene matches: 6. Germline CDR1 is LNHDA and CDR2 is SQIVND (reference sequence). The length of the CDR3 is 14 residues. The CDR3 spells CASRDGGAPDTQYF. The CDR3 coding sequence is TGTGCCAGTAGGGACGGGGGGGCCCCAGATACGCAGTATTTT. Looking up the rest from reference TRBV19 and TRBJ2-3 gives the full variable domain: DGGITQSPKYLFRKEGQNVTLSCEQNLNHDAMYWYRQDPGQGLRLIYYSQIVNDFQKGDIAEGYSVSREKKESFPLTVTSAQKNPTAFYLCASRDGGAPDTQYFGPGTRLTVL.

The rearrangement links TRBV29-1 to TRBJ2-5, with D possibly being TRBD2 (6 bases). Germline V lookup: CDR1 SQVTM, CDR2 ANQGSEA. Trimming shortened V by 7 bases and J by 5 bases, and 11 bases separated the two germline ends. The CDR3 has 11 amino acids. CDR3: CSAQEGETQYF. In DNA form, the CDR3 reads TGCAGCGCCCAGGAGGGGGAGACCCAGTACTTC.

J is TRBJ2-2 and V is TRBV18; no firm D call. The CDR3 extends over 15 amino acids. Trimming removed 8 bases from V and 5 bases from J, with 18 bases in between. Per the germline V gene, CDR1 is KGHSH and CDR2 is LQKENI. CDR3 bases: TGTGCCAGCCCAGCGAACCCCGCCGGGACCGGGGAGCTGTTTTTT. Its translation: CASPANPAGTGELFF.

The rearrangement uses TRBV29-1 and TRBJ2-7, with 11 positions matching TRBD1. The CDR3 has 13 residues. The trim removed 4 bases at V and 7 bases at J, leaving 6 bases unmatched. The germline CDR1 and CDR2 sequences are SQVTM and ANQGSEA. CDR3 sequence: CSVAGQGALEQYF. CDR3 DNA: TGCAGCGTTGCCGGACAGGGGGCGTTGGAGCAGTACTTC.

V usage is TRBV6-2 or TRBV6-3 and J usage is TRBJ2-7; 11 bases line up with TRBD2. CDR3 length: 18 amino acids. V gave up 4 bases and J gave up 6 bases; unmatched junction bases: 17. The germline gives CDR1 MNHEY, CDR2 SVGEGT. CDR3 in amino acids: CASSSPLAGGFVTGEQYF. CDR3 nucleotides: TGTGCCAGCAGTTCGCCTCTAGCGGGGGGTTTTGTCACGGGCGAGCAGTACTTC.

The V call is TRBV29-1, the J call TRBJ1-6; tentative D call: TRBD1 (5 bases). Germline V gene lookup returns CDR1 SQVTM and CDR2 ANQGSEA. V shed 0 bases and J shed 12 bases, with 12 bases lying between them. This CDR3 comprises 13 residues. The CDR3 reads CSVEDKGKGPLHF. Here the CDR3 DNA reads TGCAGCGTTGAAGACAAGGGGAAGGGACCCCTCCACTTT.

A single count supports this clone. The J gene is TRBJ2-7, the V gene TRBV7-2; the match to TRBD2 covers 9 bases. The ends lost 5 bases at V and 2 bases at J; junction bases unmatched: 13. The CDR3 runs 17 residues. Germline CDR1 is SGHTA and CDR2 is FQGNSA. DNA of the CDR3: TGTGCCAGCAGCCCCAGTCTGATGGAGCGGGGGGCCTACGAGCAGTACTTC. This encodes CASSPSLMERGAYEQYF.